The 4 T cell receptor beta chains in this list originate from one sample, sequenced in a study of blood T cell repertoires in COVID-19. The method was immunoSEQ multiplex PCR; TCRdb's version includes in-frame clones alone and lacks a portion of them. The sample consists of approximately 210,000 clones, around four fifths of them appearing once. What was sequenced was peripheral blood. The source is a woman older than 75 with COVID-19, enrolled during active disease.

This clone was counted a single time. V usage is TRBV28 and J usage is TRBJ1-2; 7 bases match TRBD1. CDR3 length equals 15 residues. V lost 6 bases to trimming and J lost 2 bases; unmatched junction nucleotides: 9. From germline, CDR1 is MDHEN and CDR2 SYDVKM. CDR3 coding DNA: TGTGCCAGCAGCCCAGTGACAGGGCAGAACTATGGCTACACCTTC. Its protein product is CASSPVTGQNYGYTF.

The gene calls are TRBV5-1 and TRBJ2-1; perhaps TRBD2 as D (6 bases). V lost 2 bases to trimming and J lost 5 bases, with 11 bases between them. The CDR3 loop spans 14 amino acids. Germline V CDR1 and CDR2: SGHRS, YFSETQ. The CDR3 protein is CASSFGGRDNEQFF. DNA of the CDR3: TGCGCCAGCAGCTTCGGGGGAAGGGACAATGAGCAGTTCTTC.

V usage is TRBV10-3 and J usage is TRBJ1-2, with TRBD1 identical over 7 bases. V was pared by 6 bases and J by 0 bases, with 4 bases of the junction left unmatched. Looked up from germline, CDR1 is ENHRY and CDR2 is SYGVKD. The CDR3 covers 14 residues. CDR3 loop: CAISDRVANYGYTF. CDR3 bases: TGTGCCATCAGCGACAGGGTAGCTAACTATGGCTACACCTTC.

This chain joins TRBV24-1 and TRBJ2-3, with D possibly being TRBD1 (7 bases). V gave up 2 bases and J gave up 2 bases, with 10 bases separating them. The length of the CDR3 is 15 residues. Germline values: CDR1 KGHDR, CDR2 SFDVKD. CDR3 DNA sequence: TGTGCCACCAGTGATTCAGGGGGGCACACAGATACGCAGTATTTT. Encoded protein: CATSDSGGHTDTQYF.